This T cell receptor (beta chain) is drawn from a study of cytomegalovirus exposure and HLA in healthy donors. Study outcomes and limitations: At a 0.05 false discovery rate, a later analysis found around 15,000 TCR beta sequences to be associated with HLA alleles. No immune exposure information besides CMV serostatus was available. Apparent HLA restriction characterized most CMV-associated TCR beta chains in a later analysis.

Notes on this clone: The target antigen is unknown.

Germline trimming cut 3 bases from V and 9 bases from J; bases unmatched to any gene: 7. There are 15 residues in the CDR3. The germline V gene encodes CDR1 MDHEN and CDR2 SYDVKM. Researchers ran the PCR with 60 Vbeta and 13 Jbeta primers. Measured with immunoSEQ multiplex PCR; TCRdb has only the in-frame clones, and not every one. The data hold 130,000 or so clones, with roughly 80% observed a single time. Material for sequencing was PBMCs. The source is a woman aged 18-29 years in good health and CMV-seronegative. V usage is TRBV28 and J usage is TRBJ2-1, with 11 bases aligning to TRBD2. The CDR3 protein is CASSFITSGRGEQFF. The CDR3 region has the DNA TGTGCCAGCAGTTTTATTACTAGCGGGAGAGGTGAGCAGTTCTTC.